These 10 T cell receptor beta chains were all obtained from the same sample, sequenced in a study of blood T cell repertoires in COVID-19. The assay was immunoSEQ multiplex PCR, and TCRdb's table has in-frame clones only and misses some. Of about 90,000 clones in the sample, 60% to 85% were seen once. The sequencing sample was made of peripheral blood. These receptors were collected from a woman older than 75 with acute or convalescent COVID-19.

The gene calls are TRBV5-6 and TRBJ2-1; 8 nucleotides agree with TRBD1. The CDR3 runs to 16 residues. From germline, CDR1 is SGHDT and CDR2 YYEEEE. Trimming cost V 1 base and J 1 base; bases outside gene matches: 4. The CDR3 sequence is CASSLWQGASYNEQFF. CDR3 nucleotide sequence: TGTGCCAGCAGCTTGTGGCAGGGGGCATCCTACAATGAGCAGTTCTTC.

The gene calls are TRBV29-1 and TRBJ2-5; tentatively, D is TRBD1 (5 bases). Germline CDR1 and CDR2: SQVTM and ANQGSEA. The CDR3 has 12 amino acids. V gave up 7 bases and J gave up 4 bases, with 13 bases separating them. CDR3 DNA: TGCAGCGCTGGGCGGCAGGGAGAGACCCAGTACTTC. It is translated as CSAGRQGETQYF.

V is TRBV7-9 and J is TRBJ1-3, with D possibly being TRBD1 (6 bases). The length of the CDR3 is 14 residues. The V gene's germline CDR1 is SEHNR and CDR2 FQNEAQ (reference sequence). V was shortened by 4 bases and J by 4 bases, with 11 bases between the two germline ends. The DNA for the CDR3 is TGTGCCAGCAGCTCCACAGGGTTCGGAAACACCATATATTTT. Translation gives CASSSTGFGNTIYF.

J is TRBJ2-1 and V is TRBV7-8; 10 bases match TRBD2. The CDR3 contains 18 residues. Germline lookup yields CDR1 SGHVS and CDR2 FQNEAQ. Trimming removed 1 base from V and 3 bases from J; junction bases left unmatched: 9. CDR3 in amino acids: CASSLGGAGGEHYNEQFF. The CDR3 region has the DNA TGTGCCAGCAGCTTAGGAGGAGCGGGGGGGGAGCACTACAATGAGCAGTTCTTC.

The chain has TRBV7-9 and TRBJ2-6, with 9 positions matching TRBD2. The CDR3 has 18 amino acids. Trimming cost V 5 bases and J 0 bases; bases outside gene matches: 8. Germline values: CDR1 SEHNR, CDR2 FQNEAQ (reference sequence). Here the CDR3 DNA reads TGTGCCAGCAGCCCAGGAGTTAGCGGGAGCTCTGGGGCCAACGTCCTGACTTTC. Protein: CASSPGVSGSSGANVLTF. The full variable domain, completed using reference TRBV7-9 and TRBJ2-6, is DTGVSQNPRHKITKRGQNVTFRCDPISEHNRLYWYRQTLGQGPEFLTYFQNEAQLEKSRLLSDRFSAERPKGSFSTLEIQRTEQGDSAMYLCASSPGVSGSSGANVLTFGAGSRLTVL.

There are a few counts of this clone. This same CDR3 is encoded by further DNA sequences in the sample. The chain carries TRBV6-4 and TRBJ1-1; D is unresolved. The V and J ends lost 0 bases and 1 base respectively, with 6 bases between them. The CDR3 spans 14 residues. Germline lookup yields CDR1 MRHNA and CDR2 SNTAGT. The DNA of the CDR3 is TGTGCCAGCAGTGACTCATCAGGGAACACTGAAGCTTTCTTT. It is translated as CASSDSSGNTEAFF.

The chain's CDR3 is CATSDRDFNTGELFF. In nucleotides, the CDR3 is TGTGCCACCAGTGACAGGGACTTCAACACCGGGGAGCTGTTTTTT. V gene TRBV24-1 combines with J gene TRBJ2-2; D perhaps matches TRBD2 (6 bases). V shed 4 bases and J shed 2 bases, with 10 bases lying between them. This CDR3 has 15 residues. Germline-derived CDR1 and CDR2 are KGHDR and SFDVKD.

The rearrangement uses TRBV10-1 and TRBJ2-1, with 7 bases that match TRBD2. The germline V gene encodes CDR1 WNHNN and CDR2 SYGVQD (reference sequence). The CDR3 spans 19 residues. V lost 2 bases, J lost 6 bases, and 19 bases stayed unmatched. CDR3 nucleotides: TGCGCCAGCAGTGAGGTGGGGGGTCTGGCGGGAGCTCCCTTCAATGAGCAGTTCTTC. Amino acid sequence: CASSEVGGLAGAPFNEQFF.

The chain recombines TRBV6-2 or TRBV6-3 with TRBJ2-3; D might be TRBD2 (5 bases). The CDR3 loop spans 15 amino acids. V was trimmed by 5 bases and J by 2 bases, leaving 14 bases between them. Looked up from germline, CDR1 is MNHEY and CDR2 is SVGEGT. The CDR3 region is CASSPLTSYTDTQYF. The CDR3 region has the DNA TGTGCCAGCAGTCCCCTAACTAGTTACACAGATACGCAGTATTTT.

V gene TRBV3-1 (or the pseudogene TRBV3-2) combines with J gene TRBJ2-1, with 10 bases aligning to TRBD2. CDR1 LGHDT and CDR2 YNNKEL come from the germline V gene (reference sequence). With V trimmed by 0 bases and J by 6 bases, 5 bases remained unmatched. The CDR3 totals 16 residues. The CDR3 bases are TGTGCCAGCAGCCAAGATGGTAGCGGGGGGTTCAATGAGCAGTTCTTC. Amino acids: CASSQDGSGGFNEQFF.